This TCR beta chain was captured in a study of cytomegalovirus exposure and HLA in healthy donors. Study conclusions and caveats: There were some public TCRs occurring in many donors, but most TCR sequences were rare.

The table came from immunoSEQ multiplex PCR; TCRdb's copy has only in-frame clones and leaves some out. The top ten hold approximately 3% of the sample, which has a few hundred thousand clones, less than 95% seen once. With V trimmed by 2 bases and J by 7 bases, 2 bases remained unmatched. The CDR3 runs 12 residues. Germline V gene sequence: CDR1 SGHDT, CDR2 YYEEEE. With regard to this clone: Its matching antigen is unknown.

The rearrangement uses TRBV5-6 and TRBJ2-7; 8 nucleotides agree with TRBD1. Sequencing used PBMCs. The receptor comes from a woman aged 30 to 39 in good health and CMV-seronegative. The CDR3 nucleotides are TGTGCCAGCAGCTTTACAGGGGGAGAGCAGTACTTC. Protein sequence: CASSFTGGEQYF. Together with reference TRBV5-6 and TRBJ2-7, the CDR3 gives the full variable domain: DAGVTQSPTHLIKTRGQQVTLRCSPKSGHDTVSWYQQALGQGPQFIFQYYEEEERQRGNFPDRFSGHQFPNYSSELNVNALLLGDSALYLCASSFTGGEQYFGPGTRLTVT.